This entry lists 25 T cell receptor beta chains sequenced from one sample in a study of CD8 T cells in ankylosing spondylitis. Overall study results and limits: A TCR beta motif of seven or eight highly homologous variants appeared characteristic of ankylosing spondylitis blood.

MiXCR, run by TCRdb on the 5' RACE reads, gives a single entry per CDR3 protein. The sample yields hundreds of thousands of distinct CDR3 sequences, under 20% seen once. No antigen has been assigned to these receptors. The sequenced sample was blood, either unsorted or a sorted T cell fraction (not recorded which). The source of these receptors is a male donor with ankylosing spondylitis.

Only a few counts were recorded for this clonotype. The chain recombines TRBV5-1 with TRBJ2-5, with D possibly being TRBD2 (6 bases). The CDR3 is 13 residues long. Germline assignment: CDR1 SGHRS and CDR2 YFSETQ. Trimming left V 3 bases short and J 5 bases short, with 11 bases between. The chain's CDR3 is CASSYGGIETQYF. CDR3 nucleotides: TGCGCCAGCAGCTACGGAGGGATCGAGACCCAGTACTTC. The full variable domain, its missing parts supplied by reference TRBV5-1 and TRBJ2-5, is KAGVTQTPRYLIKTRGQQVTLSCSPISGHRSVSWYQQTPGQGLQFLFEYFSETQRNKGNFPGRFSGRQFSNSRSEMNVSTLELGDSALYLCASSYGGIETQYFGPGTRLLVL.

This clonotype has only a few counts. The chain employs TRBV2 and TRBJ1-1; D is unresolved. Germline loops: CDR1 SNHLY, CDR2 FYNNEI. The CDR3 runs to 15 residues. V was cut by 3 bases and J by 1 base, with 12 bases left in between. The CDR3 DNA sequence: TGTGCCAGCAGTGAGAGGTCCAGCAAGAACACTGAAGCTTTCTTT. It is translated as CASSERSSKNTEAFF.

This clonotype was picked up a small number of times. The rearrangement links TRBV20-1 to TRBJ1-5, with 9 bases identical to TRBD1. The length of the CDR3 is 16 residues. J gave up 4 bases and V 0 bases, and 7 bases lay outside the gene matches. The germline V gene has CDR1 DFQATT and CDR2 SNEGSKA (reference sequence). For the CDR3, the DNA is TGCAGTGCTAGAGACGGGACAGGGTCACCAAATCAGCCCCAGCATTTT. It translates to CSARDGTGSPNQPQHF.

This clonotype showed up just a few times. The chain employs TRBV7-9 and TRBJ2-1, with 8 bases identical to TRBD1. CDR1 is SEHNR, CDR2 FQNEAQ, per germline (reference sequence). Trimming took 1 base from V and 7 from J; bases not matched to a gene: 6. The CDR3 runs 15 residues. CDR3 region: CASSLGGQGGNEQFF. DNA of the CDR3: TGTGCCAGCAGCTTAGGAGGACAGGGTGGGAATGAGCAGTTCTTC.

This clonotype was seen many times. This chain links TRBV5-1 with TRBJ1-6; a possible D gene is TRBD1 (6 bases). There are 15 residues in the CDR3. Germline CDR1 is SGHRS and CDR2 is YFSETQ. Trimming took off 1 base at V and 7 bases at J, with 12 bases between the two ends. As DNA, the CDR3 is TGCGCCAGCAGCTTGATTCCAGGGGAGAATTCACCCCTCCACTTT. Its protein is CASSLIPGENSPLHF.

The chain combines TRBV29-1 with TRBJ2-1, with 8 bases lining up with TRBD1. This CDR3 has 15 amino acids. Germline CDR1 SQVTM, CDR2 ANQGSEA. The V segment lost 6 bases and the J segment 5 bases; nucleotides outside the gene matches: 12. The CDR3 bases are TGCAGCGTCTTAAGACAGGGGCGAAAGAACAATGAGCAGTTCTTC. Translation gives CSVLRQGRKNNEQFF.

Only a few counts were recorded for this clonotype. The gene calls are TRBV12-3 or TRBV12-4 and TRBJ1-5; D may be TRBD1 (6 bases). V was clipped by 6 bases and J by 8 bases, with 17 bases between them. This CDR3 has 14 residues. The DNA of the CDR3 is TGTGCCAGCAGCGGATACAGGGCCGGGGAGCCCCAGCATTTT. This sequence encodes CASSGYRAGEPQHF.

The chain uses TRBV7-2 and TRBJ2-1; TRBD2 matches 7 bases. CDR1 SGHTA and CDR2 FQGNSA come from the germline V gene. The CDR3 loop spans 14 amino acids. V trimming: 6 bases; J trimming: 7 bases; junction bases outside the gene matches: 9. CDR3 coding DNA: TGTGCCAGCAGATTGGGGCGGGAGTTTAATGAGCAGTTCTTC. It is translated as CASRLGREFNEQFF.

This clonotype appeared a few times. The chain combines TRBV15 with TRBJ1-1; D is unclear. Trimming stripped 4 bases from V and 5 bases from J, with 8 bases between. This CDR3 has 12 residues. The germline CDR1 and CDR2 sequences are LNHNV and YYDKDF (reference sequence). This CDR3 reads CATSTRRTEAFF. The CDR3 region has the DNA TGTGCCACCAGCACTCGGCGGACTGAAGCTTTCTTT.

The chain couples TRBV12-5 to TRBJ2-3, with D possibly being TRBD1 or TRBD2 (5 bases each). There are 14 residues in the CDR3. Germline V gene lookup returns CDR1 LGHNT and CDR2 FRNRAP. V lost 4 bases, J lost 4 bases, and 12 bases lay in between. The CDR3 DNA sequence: TGTGCTAGTGGTTCCCCTCGGGGCCCAGATACGCAGTATTTT. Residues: CASGSPRGPDTQYF.

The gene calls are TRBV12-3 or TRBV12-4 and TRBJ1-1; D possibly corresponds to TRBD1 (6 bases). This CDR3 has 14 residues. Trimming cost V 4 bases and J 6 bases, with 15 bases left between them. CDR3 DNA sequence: TGTGCCAGCAGTTATCCTCAGGGGAGGTCTGAAGCTTTCTTT. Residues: CASSYPQGRSEAFF.

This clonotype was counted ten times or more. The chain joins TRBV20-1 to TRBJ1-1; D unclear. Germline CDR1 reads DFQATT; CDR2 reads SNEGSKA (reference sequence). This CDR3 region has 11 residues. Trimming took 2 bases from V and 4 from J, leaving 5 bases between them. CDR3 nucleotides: TGCAGTGCTAGATCGGCCACTGAAGCTTTCTTT. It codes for CSARSATEAFF.

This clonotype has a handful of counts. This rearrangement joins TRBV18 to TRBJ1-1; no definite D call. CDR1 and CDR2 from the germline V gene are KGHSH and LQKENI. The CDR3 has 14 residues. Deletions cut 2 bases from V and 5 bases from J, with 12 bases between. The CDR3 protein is CASSPSRKETEAFF. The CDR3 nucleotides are TGTGCCAGCTCACCATCCAGGAAGGAGACTGAAGCTTTCTTT.

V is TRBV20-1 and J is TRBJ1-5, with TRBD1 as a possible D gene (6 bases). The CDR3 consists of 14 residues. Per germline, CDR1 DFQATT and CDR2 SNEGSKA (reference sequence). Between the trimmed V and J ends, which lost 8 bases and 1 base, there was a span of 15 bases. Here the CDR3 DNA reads TGCAGTACCCACAGGGTAAGAAGCAATCAGCCCCAGCATTTT. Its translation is CSTHRVRSNQPQHF.

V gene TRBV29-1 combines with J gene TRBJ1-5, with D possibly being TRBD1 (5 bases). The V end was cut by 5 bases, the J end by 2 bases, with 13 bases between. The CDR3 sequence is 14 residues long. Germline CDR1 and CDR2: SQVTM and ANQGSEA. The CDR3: CSVTVGGGNQPQHF. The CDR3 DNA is TGCAGCGTTACAGTGGGGGGGGGCAATCAGCCCCAGCATTTT.

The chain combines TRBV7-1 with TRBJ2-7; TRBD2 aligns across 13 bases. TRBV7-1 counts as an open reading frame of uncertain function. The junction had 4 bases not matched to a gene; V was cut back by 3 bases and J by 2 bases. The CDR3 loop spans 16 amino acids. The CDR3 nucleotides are TGTGCCAGCAGCTCCCGAGGGACTAGCGGGACCTACGAGCAGTACTTC. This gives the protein CASSSRGTSGTYEQYF.

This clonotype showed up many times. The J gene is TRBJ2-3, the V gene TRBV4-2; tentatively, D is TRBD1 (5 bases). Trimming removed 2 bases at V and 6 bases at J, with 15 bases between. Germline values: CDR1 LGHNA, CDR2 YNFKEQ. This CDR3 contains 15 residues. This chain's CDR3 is CASSQPQGSGDTQYF. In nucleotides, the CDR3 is TGTGCCAGCAGCCAACCTCAGGGAAGTGGGGATACGCAGTATTTT.

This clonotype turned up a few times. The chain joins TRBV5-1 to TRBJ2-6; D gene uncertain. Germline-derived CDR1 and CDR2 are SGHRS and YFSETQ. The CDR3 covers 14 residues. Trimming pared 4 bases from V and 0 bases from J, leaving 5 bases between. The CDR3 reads CASSAFSGANVLTF. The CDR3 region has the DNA TGCGCCAGCAGCGCTTTCTCTGGGGCCAACGTCCTGACTTTC. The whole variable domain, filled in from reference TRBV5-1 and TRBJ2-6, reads KAGVTQTPRYLIKTRGQQVTLSCSPISGHRSVSWYQQTPGQGLQFLFEYFSETQRNKGNFPGRFSGRQFSNSRSEMNVSTLELGDSALYLCASSAFSGANVLTFGAGSRLTVL.

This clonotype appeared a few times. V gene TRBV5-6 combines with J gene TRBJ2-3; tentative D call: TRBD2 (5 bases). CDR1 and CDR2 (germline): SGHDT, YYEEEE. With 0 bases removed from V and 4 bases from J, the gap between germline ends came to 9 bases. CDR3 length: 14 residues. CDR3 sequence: CASSLAASSDTQYF. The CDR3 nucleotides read TGTGCCAGCAGCTTGGCGGCTAGCTCAGATACGCAGTATTTT. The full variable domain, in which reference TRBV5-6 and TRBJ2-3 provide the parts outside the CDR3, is DAGVTQSPTHLIKTRGQQVTLRCSPKSGHDTVSWYQQALGQGPQFIFQYYEEEERQRGNFPDRFSGHQFPNYSSELNVNALLLGDSALYLCASSLAASSDTQYFGPGTRLTVL.

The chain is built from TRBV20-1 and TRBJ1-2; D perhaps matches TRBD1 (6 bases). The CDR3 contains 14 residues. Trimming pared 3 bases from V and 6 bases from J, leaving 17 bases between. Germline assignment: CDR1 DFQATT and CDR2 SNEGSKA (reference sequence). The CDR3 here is CSASKTGTRDGYTF. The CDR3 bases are TGCAGTGCTAGCAAAACAGGGACAAGGGATGGCTACACCTTC.

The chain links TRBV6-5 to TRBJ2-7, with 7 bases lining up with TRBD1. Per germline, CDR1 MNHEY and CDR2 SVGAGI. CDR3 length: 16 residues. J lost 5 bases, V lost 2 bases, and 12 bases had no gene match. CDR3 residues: CASSYTKTGIRHEQYF. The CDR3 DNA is TGTGCCAGCAGTTACACTAAGACAGGGATTAGGCACGAGCAGTACTTC.

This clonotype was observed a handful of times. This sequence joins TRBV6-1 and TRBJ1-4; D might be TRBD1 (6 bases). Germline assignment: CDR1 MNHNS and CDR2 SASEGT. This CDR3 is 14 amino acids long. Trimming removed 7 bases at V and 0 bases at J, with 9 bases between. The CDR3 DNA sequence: TGTGCCAGCATGAGGACAGCAACTAATGAAAAACTGTTTTTT. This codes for CASMRTATNEKLFF.

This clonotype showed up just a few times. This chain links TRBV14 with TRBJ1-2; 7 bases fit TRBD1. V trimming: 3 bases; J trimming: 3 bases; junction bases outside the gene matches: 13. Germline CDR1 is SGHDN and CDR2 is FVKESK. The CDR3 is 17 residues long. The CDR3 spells CASSQGYRQGLDYGYTF. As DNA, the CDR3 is TGTGCCAGCAGCCAGGGGTACCGACAGGGCCTCGACTATGGCTACACCTTC.

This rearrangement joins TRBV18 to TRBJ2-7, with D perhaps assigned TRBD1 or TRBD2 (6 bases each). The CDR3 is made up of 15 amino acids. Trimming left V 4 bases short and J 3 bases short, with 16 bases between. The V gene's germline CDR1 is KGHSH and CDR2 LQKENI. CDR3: CASSHTGGGDYEQYF. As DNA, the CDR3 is TGTGCCAGCTCACACACAGGAGGGGGAGACTACGAGCAGTACTTC.

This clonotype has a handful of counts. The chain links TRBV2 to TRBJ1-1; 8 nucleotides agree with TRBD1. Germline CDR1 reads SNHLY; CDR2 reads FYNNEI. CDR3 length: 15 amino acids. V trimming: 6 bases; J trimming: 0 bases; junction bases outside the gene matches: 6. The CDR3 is CASSPTGAVNTEAFF. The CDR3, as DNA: TGTGCCAGCAGCCCGACAGGGGCCGTGAACACTGAAGCTTTCTTT.